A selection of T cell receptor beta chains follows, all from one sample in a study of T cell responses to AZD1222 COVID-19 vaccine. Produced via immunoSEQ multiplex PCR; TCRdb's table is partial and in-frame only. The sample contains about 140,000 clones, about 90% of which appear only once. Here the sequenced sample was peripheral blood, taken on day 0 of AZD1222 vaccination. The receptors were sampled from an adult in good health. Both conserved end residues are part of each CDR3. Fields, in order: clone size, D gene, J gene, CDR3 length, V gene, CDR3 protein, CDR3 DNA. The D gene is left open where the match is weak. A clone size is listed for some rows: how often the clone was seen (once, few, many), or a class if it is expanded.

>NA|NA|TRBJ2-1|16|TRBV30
CAWSPVGAASLITLFF
TGTGCCTGGAGCCCAGTCGGCGCCGCTTCCCTCATCACGCTGTTCTTC
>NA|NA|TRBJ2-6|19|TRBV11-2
CASSHFRGRPDSGANVLTF
TGTGCCAGCAGCCATTTCAGGGGGAGGCCCGACTCTGGGGCCAACGTCCTGACTTTC
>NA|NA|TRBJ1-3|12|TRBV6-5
CASSNRRGTIYF
TGTGCCAGCAGCAACAGGAGAGGCACCATATATTTT
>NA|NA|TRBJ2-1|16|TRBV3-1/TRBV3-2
CASSQGSGGSYNEQFF
TGTGCCAGCAGCCAAGGCTCTGGCGGGTCCTACAATGAGCAGTTCTTC
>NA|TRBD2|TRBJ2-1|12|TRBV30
CAWSAPGGREFF
TGTGCCTGGAGCGCCCCGGGGGGGAGGGAGTTCTTC
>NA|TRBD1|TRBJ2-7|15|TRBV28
CASSRPGQGNYEQYF
TGTGCCAGCAGTCGACCCGGACAGGGTAACTACGAGCAGTACTTC
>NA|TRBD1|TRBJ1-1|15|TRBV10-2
CASRQGARRNTEAFF
TGCGCCAGCAGGCAGGGGGCCCGAAGGAACACTGAAGCTTTCTTT
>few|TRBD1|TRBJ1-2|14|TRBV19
CATRYGQGVYGYTF
TGTGCCACACGCTACGGACAGGGGGTATATGGCTACACCTTC
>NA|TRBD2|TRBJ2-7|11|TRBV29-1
CSASLAGVSFF
TGCAGCGCGTCACTAGCGGGAGTAAGCTTCTTC
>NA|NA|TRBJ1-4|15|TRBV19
CASSRRGTRGEKLFF
TGTGCCAGTAGTCGCCGGGGGACCCGGGGTGAAAAACTGTTTTTT
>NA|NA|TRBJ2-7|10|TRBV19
CASSINEQYF
TGTGCCAGTAGTATAAACGAGCAGTACTTC
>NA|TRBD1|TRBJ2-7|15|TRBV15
CATSAPGTGTYEQYF
TGTGCCACCAGTGCGCCCGGGACAGGGACGTACGAGCAGTACTTC
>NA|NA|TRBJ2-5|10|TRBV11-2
CASSGETQYF
TGTGCCAGCAGCGGAGAGACCCAGTACTTC
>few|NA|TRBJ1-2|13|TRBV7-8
CASSSQGNYGYTF
TGTGCCAGCAGCTCCCAGGGGAATTATGGCTACACCTTC
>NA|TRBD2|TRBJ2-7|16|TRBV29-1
CSARGRGLAFPGEQYF
TGCAGCGCCCGAGGGAGGGGACTAGCGTTTCCTGGGGAGCAGTACTTC
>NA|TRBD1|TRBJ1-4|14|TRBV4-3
CASSARQGRGKLFF
TGCGCCAGCAGCGCACGACAGGGGAGGGGAAAACTGTTTTTT
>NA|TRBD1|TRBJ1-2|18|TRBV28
CASSLLSQIPGGHYGYTF
TGTGCCAGCAGTTTGCTATCCCAAATACCAGGGGGCCACTATGGCTACACCTTC
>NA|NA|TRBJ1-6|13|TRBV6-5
CASSQSPPSPLHF
TGTGCCAGCAGTCAAAGTCCCCCTTCACCCCTCCACTTT
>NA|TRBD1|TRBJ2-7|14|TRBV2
CASSPGTGNHEQYF
TGTGCCAGCAGCCCCGGGACAGGGAACCACGAGCAGTACTTC
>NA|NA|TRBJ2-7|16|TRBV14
CASSPPRGSPRGEQYF
TGTGCCAGCAGCCCCCCGCGGGGCAGCCCCAGAGGAGAGCAGTACTTC
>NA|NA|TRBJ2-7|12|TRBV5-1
CASSLESYEQYF
TGCGCCAGCAGCTTGGAATCCTACGAGCAGTACTTC
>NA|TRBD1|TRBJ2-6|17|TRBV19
CASNIRGPNSGANVLTF
TGTGCCAGTAATATCAGGGGGCCAAACTCTGGGGCCAACGTCCTGACTTTC